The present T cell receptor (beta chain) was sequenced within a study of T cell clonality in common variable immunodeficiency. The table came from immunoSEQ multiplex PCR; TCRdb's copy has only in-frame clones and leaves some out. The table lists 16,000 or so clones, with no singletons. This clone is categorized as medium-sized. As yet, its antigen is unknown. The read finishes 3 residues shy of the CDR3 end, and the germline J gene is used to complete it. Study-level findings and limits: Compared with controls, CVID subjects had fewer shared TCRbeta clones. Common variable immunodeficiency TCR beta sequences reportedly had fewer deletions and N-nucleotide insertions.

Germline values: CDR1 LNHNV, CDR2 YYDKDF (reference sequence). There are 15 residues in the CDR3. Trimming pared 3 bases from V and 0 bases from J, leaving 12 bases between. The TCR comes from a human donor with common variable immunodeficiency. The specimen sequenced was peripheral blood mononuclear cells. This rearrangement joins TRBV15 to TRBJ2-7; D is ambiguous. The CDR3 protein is CATSSPQESSYEQYF. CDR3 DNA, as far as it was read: TGTGCCACCAGCAGCCCCCAGGAGAGCTCCTACGAG.